Detailed here is one T cell receptor beta chain. V lost 5 bases, J lost 6 bases, and 15 bases stayed unmatched. Germline CDR1 LNHDA, CDR2 SQIVND (reference sequence). The CDR3 is made up of 17 amino acids. These data originate in a study of OX40 agonist ivuxolimab in advanced cancers. Method: immunoSEQ multiplex PCR; TCRdb's copy keeps in-frame clones and lacks some. This sample has about 22,000 clones; about four fifths occur once, and the top ten carry under 55%. The source is an adult with an advanced solid tumor such as melanoma, head and neck, liver or kidney cancer. This rearrangement joins TRBV19 to TRBJ1-1, with TRBD1 matching 10 bases. Sample: CD4+ or CD8+ T cells sorted from blood, taken in a trial of the OX40 agonist ivuxolimab. DNA for the CDR3: TGTGCCAGTAGTCCCACACACCCGGGACAGGGGTTCCCTGAAGCTTTCTTT. Amino acids: CASSPTHPGQGFPEAFF.